This TCR beta chain was documented in a study of blood T cell repertoires in COVID-19. The wider study: The origin of the acute and convalescent COVID-19 samples was the United States, Italy and Spain. PBMCs, B-cell-depleted T cells, or T cells provided the cDNA or gDNA that made up the material.

The repertoire was sequenced with immunoSEQ multiplex PCR; TCRdb's copy has only in-frame clones and lacks some. The profile shows approximately 230,000 clones, about nine tenths of them singletons. This CDR3 is 13 amino acids long. V was pared by 5 bases and J by 4 bases, with 3 bases of the junction left unmatched. The sequenced sample was peripheral blood. The clonotype originates from a woman aged 30 to 39 with COVID-19, enrolled during active disease. V gene TRBV12-3 or TRBV12-4 combines with J gene TRBJ1-1; 8 bases line up with TRBD1. The CDR3 DNA reads TGTGCCAGCAGTGAACAGGGGGGCACTGAAGCTTTCTTT. Protein: CASSEQGGTEAFF.